Shown below are 18 T cell receptor beta chains from a single sample sequenced in a study of T cell responses to AZD1222 COVID-19 vaccine. Generated by immunoSEQ multiplex PCR, the TCRdb table keeps only in-frame clones and is missing some. The data hold 85,000 to 90,000 clones, with approximately 91% observed a single time. The source material was peripheral blood, sampled on day 0 of AZD1222 vaccination. The source of these receptors is an adult in good health.

The chain links TRBV27 to TRBJ1-4; unclear D gene. CDR3 length equals 15 residues. V lost 0 bases, J lost 7 bases, and 12 bases lay in between. Germline V gene data show CDR1 as MNHEY and CDR2 as SMNVEV (reference sequence). In DNA form, the CDR3 reads TGTGCCAGCAGTTTATCATGGGCCGCCGGTGAAAAACTGTTTTTT. Encoded protein: CASSLSWAAGEKLFF.

The chain has TRBV7-2 and TRBJ2-7; 15 positions agree with TRBD2. The ends lost 6 bases at V and 0 bases at J; junction bases unmatched: 6. Per germline, CDR1 SGHTA and CDR2 FQGNSA. This CDR3 has 17 residues. The CDR3 protein is CASRPGLAGGFSYEQYF. CDR3 coding DNA: TGTGCCAGCAGACCGGGACTAGCGGGGGGTTTCTCCTACGAGCAGTACTTC.

This rearrangement joins TRBV11-3 to TRBJ1-1; no clear D. V lost 6 bases and J 4 bases, leaving 12 bases between the germline ends. CDR1 is SGHNT, CDR2 YENEEA, per germline. The CDR3 has 13 amino acids. The DNA for the CDR3 is TGTGCCAGCAGTTCTTACATGGGCACTGAAGCTTTCTTT. Translating gives CASSSYMGTEAFF.

The rearrangement uses TRBV28 and TRBJ2-1, with D possibly TRBD2 on 5 matching bases. This CDR3 contains 12 residues. The ends were cut back, 8 bases at V and 4 bases at J, with 9 bases in the middle. The germline V gene encodes CDR1 MDHEN and CDR2 SYDVKM. The CDR3 loop is CASSSRYNEQFF. The CDR3, as DNA: TGTGCCAGCTCTAGCCGGTACAATGAGCAGTTCTTC.

The chain links TRBV6-6 to TRBJ1-5, with D possibly matching TRBD1 (6 bases). The V end lost 4 bases, the J end lost 0 bases, and 10 bases lay between the germline ends. Germline CDR1 is MNHNY and CDR2 is SVGAGI (reference sequence). The CDR3 runs 15 residues. DNA for the CDR3: TGTGCCAGCAGTTTGGGGGCAGATAGCAATCAGCCCCAGCATTTT. Translated: CASSLGADSNQPQHF.

The chain uses TRBV28 and TRBJ2-7; no clear D. Germline V lookup: CDR1 MDHEN, CDR2 SYDVKM. This CDR3 has 14 amino acids. V was cut by 3 bases and J by 2 bases, with 11 bases left in between. The CDR3 region is CASSFYRLTYEQYF. CDR3 DNA: TGTGCCAGCAGTTTTTATCGGCTAACCTACGAGCAGTACTTC.

This chain links TRBV3-1 (or the pseudogene TRBV3-2) with TRBJ2-2; 7 nucleotides agree with TRBD2. V lost 5 bases and J lost 2; bases outside the gene matches: 2. This CDR3 is 14 amino acids long. Germline V gene sequence: CDR1 LGHDT, CDR2 YNNKEL (reference sequence). CDR3 DNA: TGTGCCAGCAGCAGGGACTATAACACCGGGGAGCTGTTTTTT. Protein: CASSRDYNTGELFF.

This chain connects TRBV10-2 to TRBJ1-2; the D is unclear. The CDR3 runs 14 residues. Trimming took 3 bases from V and 3 from J, leaving 11 bases between them. Per the germline V gene, CDR1 is WSHSY and CDR2 is SAAADI. This chain's CDR3 is CASSDHGWDYGYTF. The CDR3 bases are TGCGCCAGCAGTGATCACGGTTGGGACTATGGCTACACCTTC.

The chain couples TRBV10-2 to TRBJ1-5, with 9 bases fitting TRBD1. The CDR3 covers 14 residues. Per germline, CDR1 WSHSY and CDR2 SAAADI. V lost 9 bases to trimming and J lost 2 bases; unmatched junction nucleotides: 5. CDR3 sequence reads: CASSTGGGNQPQHF. CDR3 DNA: TGCGCCAGTTCTACAGGGGGCGGCAATCAGCCCCAGCATTTT.

CDR3 sequence reads: CASSPPRRSSYNEQFF. In DNA, the CDR3 is TGTGCCAGCAGCCCTCCCAGGAGATCGTCCTACAATGAGCAGTTCTTC. The V call is TRBV3-1 (or the pseudogene TRBV3-2), the J call TRBJ2-1; the D is unclear. From germline, CDR1 is LGHDT and CDR2 YNNKEL (reference sequence). Trimming removed 4 bases at V and 1 base at J, with 14 bases between. This CDR3 is 16 amino acids long.

The count of this clone is one. This chain uses TRBV6-2 or TRBV6-3 with TRBJ1-5; 7 nucleotides align to TRBD1. From germline, CDR1 is MNHEY and CDR2 SVGEGT. The CDR3 is 17 amino acids. The ends lost 5 bases at V and 0 bases at J; junction bases unmatched: 10. CDR3 protein: CASSNGQAHLSNQPQHF. The CDR3 coding sequence is TGTGCCAGCAGTAATGGACAGGCCCACCTTAGCAATCAGCCCCAGCATTTT.

The gene calls are TRBV2 and TRBJ1-1; D gene unclear. The CDR3 covers 12 residues. The V gene's germline CDR1 is SNHLY and CDR2 FYNNEI. The germline V and J ends were trimmed by 7 bases and 5 bases, with 11 bases remaining between them. CDR3 DNA sequence: TGTGCCAGCATTGGTAGGGATACTGAAGCTTTCTTT. This gives the protein CASIGRDTEAFF.

This rearrangement joins TRBV10-3 to TRBJ2-7, with 12 positions matching TRBD1. V was pared by 10 bases and J by 6 bases, with 4 bases of the junction left unmatched. Germline CDR1 reads ENHRY; CDR2 reads SYGVKD. The CDR3 runs to 12 residues. DNA of the CDR3: TGTGCCACTGGGACAGGGGGCGTCGAGCAGTACTTC. Protein: CATGTGGVEQYF.

The sample holds one count of this clone. The CDR3, as DNA: TGTGCCAGCAGCCCCGCCAGGCCGATCTACACCTTC. As protein: CASSPARPIYTF. The chain is built from TRBV28 and TRBJ1-2; D unresolved. With 6 bases removed from V and 10 bases from J, the gap between germline ends came to 15 bases. Germline V lookup: CDR1 MDHEN, CDR2 SYDVKM. The CDR3 runs 12 residues.

The table lists this clone with a count of one. The genes are TRBV5-1 and TRBJ2-1; 11 nucleotides align to TRBD1. The germline V gene encodes CDR1 SGHRS and CDR2 YFSETQ. This CDR3 has 15 amino acids. After removal of 2 bases from V and 6 bases from J, the junction contained 4 bases not matched to a gene. CDR3 residues: CASSLRGQGVNEQFF. CDR3 in DNA: TGCGCCAGCAGCTTAAGGGGACAGGGGGTCAATGAGCAGTTCTTC. The full variable domain, with the rest looked up from reference TRBV5-1 and TRBJ2-1, is KAGVTQTPRYLIKTRGQQVTLSCSPISGHRSVSWYQQTPGQGLQFLFEYFSETQRNKGNFPGRFSGRQFSNSRSEMNVSTLELGDSALYLCASSLRGQGVNEQFFGPGTRLTVL.

This sequence joins TRBV7-8 and TRBJ1-5; a weak D match, TRBD1 (5 bases). V was shortened by 4 bases and J by 11 bases, with 36 bases between the two germline ends. The germline CDR1 and CDR2 sequences are SGHVS and FQNEAQ. This CDR3 comprises 20 residues. CDR3 sequence (DNA): TGTGCCAGCAGCTCCTATCGGATAGCTGGACGGGGGATACAGAAGATTACCCAGCATTTT. Protein product: CASSSYRIAGRGIQKITQHF. The full variable domain, with the rest looked up from reference TRBV7-8 and TRBJ1-5, is GAGVSQSPRYKVAKRGQDVALRCDPISGHVSLFWYQQALGQGPEFLTYFQNEAQLDKSGLPSDRFFAERPEGSVSTLKIQRTQQEDSAVYLCASSSYRIAGRGIQKITQHFGDGTRLSIL.

With respect to this clone: The sample holds other DNA sequences that translate to the same CDR3. The V gene is TRBV6-1, the J gene TRBJ2-7; the D is unclear. Germline V lookup: CDR1 MNHNS, CDR2 SASEGT. This CDR3 spans 12 amino acids. V was cut by 3 bases and J by 3 bases, with 6 bases left in between. Here the CDR3 reads CASSELVYEQYF. The DNA for the CDR3 is TGTGCCAGCAGTGAGCTAGTCTACGAGCAGTACTTC.

The chain links TRBV27 to TRBJ1-5, with D unresolved. This CDR3 spans 14 amino acids. Germline CDR1 and CDR2: MNHEY and SMNVEV (reference sequence). V was trimmed by 0 bases and J by 5 bases, leaving 8 bases between them. CDR3 sequence reads: CASSLSGAYQPQHF. Here the CDR3 DNA reads TGTGCCAGCAGTTTATCGGGCGCCTATCAGCCCCAGCATTTT.